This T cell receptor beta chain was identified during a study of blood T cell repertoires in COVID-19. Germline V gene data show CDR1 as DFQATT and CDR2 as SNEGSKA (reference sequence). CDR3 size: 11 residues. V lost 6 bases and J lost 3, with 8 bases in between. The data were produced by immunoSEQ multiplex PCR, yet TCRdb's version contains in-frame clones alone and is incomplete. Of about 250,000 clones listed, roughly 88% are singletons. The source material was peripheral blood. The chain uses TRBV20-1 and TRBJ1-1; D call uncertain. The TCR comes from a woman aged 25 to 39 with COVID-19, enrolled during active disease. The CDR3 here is CSADRDTEAFF. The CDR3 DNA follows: TGCAGTGCGGATCGGGACACTGAAGCTTTCTTT.